The clone carrying this TCR beta chain was counted a few times. Its specificity is not known. This sample stems from a study of CD8 T cells in ankylosing spondylitis. The V gene's germline CDR1 is LGHDT and CDR2 YNNKEL (reference sequence). The V and J ends lost 3 bases and 4 bases, in that order; junction bases with no gene match: 10. There are 17 residues in the CDR3. The TCR beta libraries were generated through quantitative 5'-RACE incorporating molecular barcodes. TCRdb reprocessed the 5' RACE reads with MiXCR, giving one entry per CDR3 protein. The table lists approximately 400,000 distinct CDR3 sequences, roughly 26% of them singletons. Study results and limitations: Researchers reportedly found disease-linked clones significantly enriched in matched ankylosing spondylitis synovial fluid. A TCR beta motif of roughly eight highly homologous variants seemed to mark ankylosing spondylitis blood. Prior work had noted some motif variants in reactive arthritis blood and synovial fluid.

The sample consisted of blood, either unsorted or a sorted T cell fraction (not recorded which). The chain combines TRBV3-1 with TRBJ2-3; TRBD2 matches 10 bases. This TCR was recovered from a male donor with ankylosing spondylitis. The CDR3 loop reads CASSQELLAGVPDTQYF. In DNA form, the CDR3 reads TGTGCCAGCAGCCAGGAACTTCTAGCGGGAGTTCCAGATACGCAGTATTTT.